This TCR beta chain was recovered during a study of post-analysis software for immune sequencing data. Each TCR beta cDNA library carried unique molecular identifiers. Some 500,000 cDNA molecules were recovered from an input of 1 to 10 million T cells. TCRdb passed the PCR reads through MiXCR, listing each CDR3 protein once. The sample consists of some 690,000 distinct CDR3 sequences, approximately 60% of them appearing once. The origin of this receptor is a girl aged 2 to 9 with multiple sclerosis. The sequenced sample consisted of blood.

The CDR3 loop reads CASSAGLASGTDTQYF. The CDR3 region has the DNA TGTGCCAGCAGCGCTGGACTAGCGTCTGGCACAGATACGCAGTATTTT. The chain carries TRBV7-3 and TRBJ2-3, with 9 bases identical to TRBD2. V trimming: 5 bases; J trimming: 1 base; junction bases outside the gene matches: 7. Germline CDR1 reads SGHTA; CDR2 reads FQGTGA. The length of the CDR3 is 16 residues.